Sequencing of this T cell receptor beta chain was carried out in a study of Graves' ophthalmopathy and Graves' hyperthyroidism. General study results and limits: Ophthalmopathy cases were distinguished from stable hyperthyroidism by a 13-signature model, reaching over 85% sensitivity and roughly 80% specificity. Detected in blood as well were most expanded thyroid clonotypes with frequency above 0.001.

Scientists amplified the TCR beta CDR3 regions from RNA transcripts. First-round RT-PCR used HTBI primers; second-round multiplex PCR followed. A single record per CDR3 protein comes from TCRdb applying MiXCR to the multiplex PCR reads. The sample contains about 660,000 distinct CDR3 sequences, roughly 39% of which appear only once. Other autoimmune disease, uncontrolled infection, pregnancy and lactation led to exclusion. Symptoms, serum thyroxine and TRAb, thyroid ultrasound, and orbital computed tomography formed the diagnostic basis. This clonotype was found many times. What it binds is unknown. Material for sequencing was peripheral blood. This TCR was sampled from an adult man with Graves' ophthalmopathy.

The CDR3 reads CASSFGRDLGEQYF. CDR3 DNA sequence: TGTGCCAGCAGTTTCGGGAGGGACCTCGGCGAGCAGTACTTC. The rearrangement joins TRBV12-3 or TRBV12-4 to TRBJ2-7, with 8 positions matching TRBD2. Trimming removed 3 bases from V and 6 bases from J; junction bases left unmatched: 7. This CDR3 is 14 amino acids long.